This paragraph reports one T cell receptor (beta chain). The antigen is unknown. The sample comes from a study of pediatric ulcerative colitis. The survey-level immunoSEQ assay was used. Profiled with immunoSEQ multiplex PCR; TCRdb holds only in-frame clones, not every one. This table has about 60,000 clones, 80% to 90% appearing once. Study-wide points: Acute severe colitis showed lower rectal diversity from clonal expansions. A couple of rectal CDR3 clonotypes occurred in all ulcerative colitis patients.

V was pared by 2 bases and J by 3 bases, with 14 bases between. The CDR3 has 15 amino acids. CDR1 is SGHVS and CDR2 is FQNEAQ in the germline V gene. Sequences were obtained from blood. The receptor was derived from a boy aged 5-17 years who was a control in a study of pediatric ulcerative colitis. The rearrangement uses TRBV7-8 and TRBJ2-7; D not certain. CDR3 loop: CASSLPRALGYEQYF. The CDR3 nucleotides are TGTGCCAGCAGCTTACCACGGGCTTTGGGCTACGAGCAGTACTTC.